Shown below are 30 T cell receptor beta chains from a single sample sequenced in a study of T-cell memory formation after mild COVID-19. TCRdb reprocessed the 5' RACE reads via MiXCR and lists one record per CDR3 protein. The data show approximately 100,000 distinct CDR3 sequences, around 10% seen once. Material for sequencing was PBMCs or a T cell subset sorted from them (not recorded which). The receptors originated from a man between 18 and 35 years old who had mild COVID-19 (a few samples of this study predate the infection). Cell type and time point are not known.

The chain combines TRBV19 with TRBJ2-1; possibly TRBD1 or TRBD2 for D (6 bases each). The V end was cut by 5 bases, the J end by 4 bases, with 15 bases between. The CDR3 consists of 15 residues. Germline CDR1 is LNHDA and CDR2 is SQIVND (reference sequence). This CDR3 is CASSRPGAGYNEQFF. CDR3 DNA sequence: TGTGCCAGTAGTCGTCCGGGGGCGGGGTACAATGAGCAGTTCTTC.

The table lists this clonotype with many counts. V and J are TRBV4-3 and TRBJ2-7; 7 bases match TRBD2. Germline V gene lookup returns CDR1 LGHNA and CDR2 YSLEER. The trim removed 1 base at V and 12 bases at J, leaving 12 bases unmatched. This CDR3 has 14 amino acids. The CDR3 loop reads CASSQGLGDYVPYF. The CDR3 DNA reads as TGCGCCAGCAGCCAAGGTCTGGGGGACTACGTCCCGTACTTC.

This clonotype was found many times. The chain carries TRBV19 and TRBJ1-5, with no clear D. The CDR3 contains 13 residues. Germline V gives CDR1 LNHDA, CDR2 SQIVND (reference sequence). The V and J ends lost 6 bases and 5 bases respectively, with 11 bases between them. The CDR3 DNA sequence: TGTGCCAGTAGATCATATAGTCATCAGCCCCAGCATTTT. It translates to CASRSYSHQPQHF.

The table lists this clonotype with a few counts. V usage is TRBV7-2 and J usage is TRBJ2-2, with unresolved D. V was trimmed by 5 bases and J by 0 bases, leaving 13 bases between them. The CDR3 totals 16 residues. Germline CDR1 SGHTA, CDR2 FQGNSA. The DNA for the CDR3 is TGTGCCAGCAGCACGGTATCAGATACGAACACCGGGGAGCTGTTTTTT. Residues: CASSTVSDTNTGELFF.

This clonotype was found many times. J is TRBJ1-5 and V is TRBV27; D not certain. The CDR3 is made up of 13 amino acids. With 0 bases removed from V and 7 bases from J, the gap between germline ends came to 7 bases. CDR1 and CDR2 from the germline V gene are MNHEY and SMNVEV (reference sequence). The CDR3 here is CASSLSAGQPQHF. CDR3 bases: TGTGCCAGCAGTTTATCGGCAGGCCAGCCCCAGCATTTT.

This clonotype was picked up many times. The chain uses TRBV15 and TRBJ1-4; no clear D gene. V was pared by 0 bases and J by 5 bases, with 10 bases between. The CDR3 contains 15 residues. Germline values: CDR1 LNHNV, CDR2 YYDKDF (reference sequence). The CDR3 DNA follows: TGTGCCACCAGCAGAGAGGGCGGACTGAATGAAAAACTGTTTTTT. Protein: CATSREGGLNEKLFF.

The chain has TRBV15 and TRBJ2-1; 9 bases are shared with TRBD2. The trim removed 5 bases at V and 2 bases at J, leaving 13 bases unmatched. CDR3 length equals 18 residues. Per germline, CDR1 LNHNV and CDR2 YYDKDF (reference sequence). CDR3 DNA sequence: TGTGCCACCAGCGGCCTGGGCGGGGGGGCCTTTGCCTACAATGAGCAGTTCTTC. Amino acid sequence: CATSGLGGGAFAYNEQFF.

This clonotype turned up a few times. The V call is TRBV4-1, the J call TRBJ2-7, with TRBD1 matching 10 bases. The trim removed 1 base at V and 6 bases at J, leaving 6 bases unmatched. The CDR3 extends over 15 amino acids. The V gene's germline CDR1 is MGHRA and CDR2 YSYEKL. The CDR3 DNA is TGCGCCAGCAGCCAAGTGGAAGGGACAGGGGCCGAGCAGTACGTC. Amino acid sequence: CASSQVEGTGAEQYV.

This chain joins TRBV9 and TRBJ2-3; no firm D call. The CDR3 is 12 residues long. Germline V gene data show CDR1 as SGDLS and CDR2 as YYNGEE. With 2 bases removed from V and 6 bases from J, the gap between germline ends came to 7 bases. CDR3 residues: CASSVLGDTQYF. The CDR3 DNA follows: TGTGCCAGCAGCGTGCTCGGTGATACGCAGTATTTT.

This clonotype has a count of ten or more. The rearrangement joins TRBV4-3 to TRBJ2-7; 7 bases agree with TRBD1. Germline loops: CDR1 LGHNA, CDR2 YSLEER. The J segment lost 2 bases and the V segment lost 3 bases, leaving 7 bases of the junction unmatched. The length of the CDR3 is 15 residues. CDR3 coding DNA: TGCGCCAGCAGCCAGAGGCAGGGGGATCCCTACGAGCAGTACTTC. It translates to CASSQRQGDPYEQYF.

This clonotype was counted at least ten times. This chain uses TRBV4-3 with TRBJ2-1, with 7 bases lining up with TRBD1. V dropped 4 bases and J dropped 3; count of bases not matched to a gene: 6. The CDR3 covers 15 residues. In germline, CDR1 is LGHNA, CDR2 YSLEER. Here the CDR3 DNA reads TGCGCCAGCAGCCCCGGGACAGCCAACTACAATGAGCAGTTCTTC. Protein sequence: CASSPGTANYNEQFF.

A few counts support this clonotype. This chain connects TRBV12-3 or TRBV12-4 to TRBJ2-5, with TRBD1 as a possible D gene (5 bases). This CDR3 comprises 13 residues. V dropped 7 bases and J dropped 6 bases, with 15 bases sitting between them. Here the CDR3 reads CASNPSDTQTQYF. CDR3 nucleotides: TGTGCCAGCAATCCCTCGGACACCCAGACCCAGTACTTC.

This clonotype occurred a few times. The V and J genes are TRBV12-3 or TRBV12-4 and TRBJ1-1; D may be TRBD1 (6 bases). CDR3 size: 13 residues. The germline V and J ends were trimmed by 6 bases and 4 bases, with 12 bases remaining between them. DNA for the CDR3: TGTGCCAGCAGAACCAGGGGCGCCACTGAAGCTTTCTTT. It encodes CASRTRGATEAFF.

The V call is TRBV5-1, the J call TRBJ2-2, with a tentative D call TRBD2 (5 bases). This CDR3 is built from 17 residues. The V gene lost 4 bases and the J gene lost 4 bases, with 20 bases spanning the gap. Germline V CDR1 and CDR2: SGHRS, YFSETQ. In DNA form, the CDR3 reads TGCGCCAGCAGCCAAAACCCAGCGGCCGTCGGCACCGGGGAGCTGTTTTTT. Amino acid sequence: CASSQNPAAVGTGELFF.

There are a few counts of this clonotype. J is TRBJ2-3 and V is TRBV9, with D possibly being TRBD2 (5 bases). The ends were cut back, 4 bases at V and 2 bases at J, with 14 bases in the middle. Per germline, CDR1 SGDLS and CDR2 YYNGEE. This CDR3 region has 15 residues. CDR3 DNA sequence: TGTGCCAGCAGCTCAGAGGAGCGGACCACAGATACGCAGTATTTT. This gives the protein CASSSEERTTDTQYF.

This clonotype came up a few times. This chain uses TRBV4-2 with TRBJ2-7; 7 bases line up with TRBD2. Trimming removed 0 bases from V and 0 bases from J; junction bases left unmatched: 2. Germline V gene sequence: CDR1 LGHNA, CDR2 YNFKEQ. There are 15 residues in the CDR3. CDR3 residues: CASSQEASGSYEQYF. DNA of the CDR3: TGTGCCAGCAGCCAAGAGGCTAGCGGCTCCTACGAGCAGTACTTC.

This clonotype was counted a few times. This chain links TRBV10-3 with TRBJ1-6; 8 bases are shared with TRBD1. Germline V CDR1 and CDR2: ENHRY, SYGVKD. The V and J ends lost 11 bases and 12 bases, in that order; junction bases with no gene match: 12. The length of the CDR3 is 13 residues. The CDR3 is CAAGQGLRGPLHF. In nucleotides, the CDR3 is TGTGCCGCAGGACAGGGCCTCAGGGGACCCCTCCACTTT.

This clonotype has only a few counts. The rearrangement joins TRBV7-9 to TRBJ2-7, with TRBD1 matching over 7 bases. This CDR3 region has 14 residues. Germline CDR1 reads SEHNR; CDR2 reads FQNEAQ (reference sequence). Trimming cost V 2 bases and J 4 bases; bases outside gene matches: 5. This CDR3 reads CASSLTGAEYEQYF. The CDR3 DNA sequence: TGTGCCAGCAGCTTAACAGGGGCGGAGTACGAGCAGTACTTC.

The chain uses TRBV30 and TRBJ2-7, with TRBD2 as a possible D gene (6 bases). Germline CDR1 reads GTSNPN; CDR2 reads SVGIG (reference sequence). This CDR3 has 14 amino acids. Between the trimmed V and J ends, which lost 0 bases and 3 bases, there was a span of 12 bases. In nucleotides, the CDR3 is TGTGCCTGGAGTGTAGGTGGGGGGAACTACGAGCAGTACTTC. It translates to CAWSVGGGNYEQYF.

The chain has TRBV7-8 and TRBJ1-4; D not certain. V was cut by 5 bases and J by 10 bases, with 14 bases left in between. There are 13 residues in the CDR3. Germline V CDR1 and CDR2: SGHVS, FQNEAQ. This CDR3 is CASSPGAGGKLFF. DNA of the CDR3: TGTGCCAGCAGCCCCGGAGCGGGAGGAAAACTGTTTTTT.

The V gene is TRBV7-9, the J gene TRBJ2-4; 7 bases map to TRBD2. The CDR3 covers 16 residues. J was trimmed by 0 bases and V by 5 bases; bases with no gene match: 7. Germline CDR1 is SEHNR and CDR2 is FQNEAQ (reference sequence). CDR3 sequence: CASSPSAGLAKNIQYF. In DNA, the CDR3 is TGTGCCAGCAGCCCATCAGCGGGGTTAGCCAAAAACATTCAGTACTTC.

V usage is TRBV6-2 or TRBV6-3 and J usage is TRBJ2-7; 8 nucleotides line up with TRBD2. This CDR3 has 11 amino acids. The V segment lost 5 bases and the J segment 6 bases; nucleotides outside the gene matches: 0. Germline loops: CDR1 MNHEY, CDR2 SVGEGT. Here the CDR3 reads CASSTSGEQYV. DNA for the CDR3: TGTGCCAGCAGTACTAGCGGCGAGCAGTACGTC.

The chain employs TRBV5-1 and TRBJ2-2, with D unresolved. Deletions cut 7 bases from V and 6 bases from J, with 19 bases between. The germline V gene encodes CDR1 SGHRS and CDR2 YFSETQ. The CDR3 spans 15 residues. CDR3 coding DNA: TGCGCCAGCGGACCTGGGCTGGACCGTCCCGGGGAGCTGTTTTTT. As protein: CASGPGLDRPGELFF.

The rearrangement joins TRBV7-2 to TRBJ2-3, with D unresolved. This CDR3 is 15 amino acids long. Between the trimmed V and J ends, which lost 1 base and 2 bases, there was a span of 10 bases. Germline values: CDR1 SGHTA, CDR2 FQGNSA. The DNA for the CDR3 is TGTGCCAGCAGCTTAGAGGTGGGGATCACAGATACGCAGTATTTT. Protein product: CASSLEVGITDTQYF. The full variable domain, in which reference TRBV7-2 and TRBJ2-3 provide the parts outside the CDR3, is GAGVSQSPSNKVTEKGKDVELRCDPISGHTALYWYRQSLGQGLEFLIYFQGNSAPDKSGLPSDRFSAERTGGSVSTLTIQRTQQEDSAVYLCASSLEVGITDTQYFGPGTRLTVL.

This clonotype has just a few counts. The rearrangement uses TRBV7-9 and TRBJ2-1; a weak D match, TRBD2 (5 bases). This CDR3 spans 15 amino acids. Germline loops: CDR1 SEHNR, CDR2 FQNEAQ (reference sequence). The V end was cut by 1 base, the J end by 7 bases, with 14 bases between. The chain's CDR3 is CASSLVGVSGNEQFF. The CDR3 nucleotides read TGTGCCAGCAGCTTAGTCGGGGTCTCTGGAAATGAGCAGTTCTTC.

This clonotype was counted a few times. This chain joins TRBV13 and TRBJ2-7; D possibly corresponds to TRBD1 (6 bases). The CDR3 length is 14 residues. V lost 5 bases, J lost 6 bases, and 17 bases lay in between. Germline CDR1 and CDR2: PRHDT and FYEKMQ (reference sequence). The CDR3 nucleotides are TGTGCCAGCAGCCCCGACAGGATGCAGGGCGAGCAGTACTTC. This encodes CASSPDRMQGEQYF.

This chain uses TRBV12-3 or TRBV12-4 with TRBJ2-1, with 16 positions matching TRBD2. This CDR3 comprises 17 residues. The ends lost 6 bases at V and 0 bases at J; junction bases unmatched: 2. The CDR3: CASRGLAGGDSYNEQFF. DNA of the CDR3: TGTGCCAGCAGGGGACTAGCGGGGGGGGACTCCTACAATGAGCAGTTCTTC.

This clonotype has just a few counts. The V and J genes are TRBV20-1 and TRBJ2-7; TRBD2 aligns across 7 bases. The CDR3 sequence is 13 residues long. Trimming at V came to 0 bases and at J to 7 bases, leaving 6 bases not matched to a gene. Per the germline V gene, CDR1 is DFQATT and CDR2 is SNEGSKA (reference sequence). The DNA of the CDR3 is TGCAGTGCTAGAGATCTAACTAGCGAAGAGCAGTACGTC. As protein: CSARDLTSEEQYV.

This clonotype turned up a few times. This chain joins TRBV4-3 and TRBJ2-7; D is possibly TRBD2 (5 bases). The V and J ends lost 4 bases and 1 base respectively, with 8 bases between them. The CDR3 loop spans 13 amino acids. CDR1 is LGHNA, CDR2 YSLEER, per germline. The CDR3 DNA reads TGCGCCAGCAGCCCCCGAGGGTCCTACGAGCAGTACTTC. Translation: CASSPRGSYEQYF.

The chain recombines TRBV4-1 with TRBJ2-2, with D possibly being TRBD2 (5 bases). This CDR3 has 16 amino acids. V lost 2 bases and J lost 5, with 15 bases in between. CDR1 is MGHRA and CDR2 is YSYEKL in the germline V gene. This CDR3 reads CASSQRDEGPTGELFF. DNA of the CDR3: TGCGCCAGCAGCCAACGAGACGAGGGCCCAACCGGGGAGCTGTTTTTT.